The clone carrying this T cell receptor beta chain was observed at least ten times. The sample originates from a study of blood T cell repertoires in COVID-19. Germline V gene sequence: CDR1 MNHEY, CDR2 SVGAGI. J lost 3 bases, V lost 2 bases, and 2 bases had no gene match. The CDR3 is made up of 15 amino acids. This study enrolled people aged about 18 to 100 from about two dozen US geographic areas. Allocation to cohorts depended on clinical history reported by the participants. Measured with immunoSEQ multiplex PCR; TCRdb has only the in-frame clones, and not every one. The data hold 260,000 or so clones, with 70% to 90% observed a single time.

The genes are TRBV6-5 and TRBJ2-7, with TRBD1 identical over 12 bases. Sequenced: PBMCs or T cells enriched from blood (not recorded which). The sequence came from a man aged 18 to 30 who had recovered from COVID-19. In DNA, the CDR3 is TGTGCCAGCAGTTACCGGGACAGGGGGCTCTACGAGCAGTACTTC. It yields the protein CASSYRDRGLYEQYF.